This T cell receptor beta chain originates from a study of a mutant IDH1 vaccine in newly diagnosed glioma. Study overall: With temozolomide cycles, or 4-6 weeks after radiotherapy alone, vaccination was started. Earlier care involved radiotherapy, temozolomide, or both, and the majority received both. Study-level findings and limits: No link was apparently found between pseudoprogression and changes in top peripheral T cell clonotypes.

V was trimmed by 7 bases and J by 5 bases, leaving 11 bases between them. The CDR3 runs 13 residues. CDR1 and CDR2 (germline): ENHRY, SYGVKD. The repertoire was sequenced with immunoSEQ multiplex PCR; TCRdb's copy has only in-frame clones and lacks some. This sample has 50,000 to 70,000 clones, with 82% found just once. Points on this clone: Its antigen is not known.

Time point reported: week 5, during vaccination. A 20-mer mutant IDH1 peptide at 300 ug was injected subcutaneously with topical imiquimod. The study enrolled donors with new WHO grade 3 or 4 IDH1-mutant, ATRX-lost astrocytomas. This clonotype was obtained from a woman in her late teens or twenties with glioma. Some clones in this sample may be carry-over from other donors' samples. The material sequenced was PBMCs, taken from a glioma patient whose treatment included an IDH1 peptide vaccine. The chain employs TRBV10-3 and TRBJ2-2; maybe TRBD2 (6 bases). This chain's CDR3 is CAINPGRTGELFF. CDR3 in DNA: TGTGCCATCAACCCGGGGAGGACCGGGGAGCTGTTTTTT.